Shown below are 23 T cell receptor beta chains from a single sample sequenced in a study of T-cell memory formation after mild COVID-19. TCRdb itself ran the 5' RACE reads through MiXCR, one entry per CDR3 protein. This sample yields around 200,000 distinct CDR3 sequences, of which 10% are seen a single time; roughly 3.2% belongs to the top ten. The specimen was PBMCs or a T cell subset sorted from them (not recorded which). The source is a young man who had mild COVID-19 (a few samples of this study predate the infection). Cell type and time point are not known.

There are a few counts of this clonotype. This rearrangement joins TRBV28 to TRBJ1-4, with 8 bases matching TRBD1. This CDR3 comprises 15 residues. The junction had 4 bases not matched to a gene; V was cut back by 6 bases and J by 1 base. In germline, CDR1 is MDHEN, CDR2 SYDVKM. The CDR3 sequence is CASRSQGGTNEKLFF. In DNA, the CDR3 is TGTGCCAGCAGATCACAGGGGGGAACTAATGAAAAACTGTTTTTT.

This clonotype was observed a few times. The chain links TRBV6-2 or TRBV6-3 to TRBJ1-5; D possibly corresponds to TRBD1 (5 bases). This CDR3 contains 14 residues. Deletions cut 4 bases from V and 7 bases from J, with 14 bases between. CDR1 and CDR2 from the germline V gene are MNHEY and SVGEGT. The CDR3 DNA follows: TGTGCCAGCAGTTCCCGAGGGGACCCCCAGCCCCAGCATTTT. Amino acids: CASSSRGDPQPQHF.

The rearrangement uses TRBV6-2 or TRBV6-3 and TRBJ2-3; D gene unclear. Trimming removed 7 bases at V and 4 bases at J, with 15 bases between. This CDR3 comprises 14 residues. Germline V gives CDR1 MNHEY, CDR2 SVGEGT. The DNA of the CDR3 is TGTGCCAGCATGCCCTTTAGCATCGCAGATACGCAGTATTTT. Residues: CASMPFSIADTQYF.

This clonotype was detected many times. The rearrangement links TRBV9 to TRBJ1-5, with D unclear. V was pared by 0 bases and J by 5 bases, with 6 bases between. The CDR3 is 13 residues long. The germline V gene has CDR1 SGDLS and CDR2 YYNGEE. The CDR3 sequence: CASSVDADQPQHF. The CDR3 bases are TGTGCCAGCAGCGTAGATGCGGATCAGCCCCAGCATTTT. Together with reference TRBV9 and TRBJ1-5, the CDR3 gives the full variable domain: DSGVTQTPKHLITATGQRVTLRCSPRSGDLSVYWYQQSLDQGLQFLIQYYNGEERAKGNILERFSAQQFPDLHSELNLSSLELGDSALYFCASSVDADQPQHFGDGTRLSIL.

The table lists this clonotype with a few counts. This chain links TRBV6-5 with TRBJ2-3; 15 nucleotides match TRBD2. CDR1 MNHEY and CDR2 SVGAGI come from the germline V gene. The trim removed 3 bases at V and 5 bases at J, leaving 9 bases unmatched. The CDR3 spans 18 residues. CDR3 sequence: CASSYTWTSGGALDTQYF. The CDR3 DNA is TGTGCCAGCAGTTATACCTGGACTAGCGGGGGGGCCTTAGATACGCAGTATTTT.

Here the CDR3 reads CASSQLPRDGELFF. The CDR3 DNA is TGCGCCAGCAGCCAACTCCCTAGGGACGGGGAGCTGTTTTTT. The rearrangement uses TRBV4-3 and TRBJ2-2; D not resolved. From germline, CDR1 is LGHNA and CDR2 YSLEER. This CDR3 spans 14 amino acids. Trimming took 2 bases from V and 7 from J, leaving 11 bases between them.

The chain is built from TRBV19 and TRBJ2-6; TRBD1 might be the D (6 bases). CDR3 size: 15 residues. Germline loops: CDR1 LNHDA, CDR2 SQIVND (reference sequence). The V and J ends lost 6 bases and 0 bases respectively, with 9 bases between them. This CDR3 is CASRTGSSGANVLTF. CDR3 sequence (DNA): TGTGCCAGTAGAACAGGGTCCTCTGGGGCCAACGTCCTGACTTTC.

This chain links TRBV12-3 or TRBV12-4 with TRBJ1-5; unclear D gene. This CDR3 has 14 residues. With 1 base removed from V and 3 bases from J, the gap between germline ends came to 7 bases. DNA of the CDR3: TGTGCCAGCAGTTTAGGCCCTTTCAATCAGCCCCAGCATTTT. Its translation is CASSLGPFNQPQHF.

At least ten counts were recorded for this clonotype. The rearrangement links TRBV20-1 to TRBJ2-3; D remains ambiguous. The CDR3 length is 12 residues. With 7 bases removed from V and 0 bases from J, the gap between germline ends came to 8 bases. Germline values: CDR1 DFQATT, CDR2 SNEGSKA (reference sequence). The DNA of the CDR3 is TGCAGTGGGACGGTGAGCACAGATACGCAGTATTTT. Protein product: CSGTVSTDTQYF.

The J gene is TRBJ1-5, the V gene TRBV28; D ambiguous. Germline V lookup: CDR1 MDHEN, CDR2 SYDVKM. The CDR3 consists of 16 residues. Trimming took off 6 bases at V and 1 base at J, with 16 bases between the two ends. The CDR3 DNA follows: TGTGCCAGCAGCCAACTTCGGTTGGGGAGCAATCAGCCCCAGCATTTT. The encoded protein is CASSQLRLGSNQPQHF.

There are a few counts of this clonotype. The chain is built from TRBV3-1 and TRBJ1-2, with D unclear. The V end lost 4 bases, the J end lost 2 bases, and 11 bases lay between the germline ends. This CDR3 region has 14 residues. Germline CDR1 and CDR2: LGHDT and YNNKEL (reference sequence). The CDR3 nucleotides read TGTGCCAGCAGCCTGTCAGACATAAACTATGGCTACACCTTC. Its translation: CASSLSDINYGYTF.

DNA of the CDR3: TGCGCCAGCAGGTTTGCCGGGACAGCCCAAGAGACCCAGTACTTC. The encoded protein is CASRFAGTAQETQYF. The chain carries TRBV5-1 and TRBJ2-5, with 7 positions matching TRBD1. The V gene end was trimmed by 5 bases and the J gene end by 1 base; junction bases not matched to a gene: 8. CDR3 length equals 15 residues. CDR1 is SGHRS and CDR2 is YFSETQ in the germline V gene.

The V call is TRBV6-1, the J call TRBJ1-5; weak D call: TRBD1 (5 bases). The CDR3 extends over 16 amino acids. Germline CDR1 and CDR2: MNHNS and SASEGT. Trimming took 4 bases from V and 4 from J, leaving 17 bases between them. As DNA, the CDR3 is TGTGCCAGCAGTGCTACAACAGGAGTTAGGAATCAGCCCCAGCATTTT. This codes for CASSATTGVRNQPQHF.

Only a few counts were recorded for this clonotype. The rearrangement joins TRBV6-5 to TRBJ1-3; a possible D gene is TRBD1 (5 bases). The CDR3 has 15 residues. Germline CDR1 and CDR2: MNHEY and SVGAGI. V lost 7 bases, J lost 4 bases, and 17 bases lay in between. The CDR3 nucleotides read TGTGCCAGCATCGCCATAGTGGGGACCGGAAACACCATATATTTT. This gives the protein CASIAIVGTGNTIYF.

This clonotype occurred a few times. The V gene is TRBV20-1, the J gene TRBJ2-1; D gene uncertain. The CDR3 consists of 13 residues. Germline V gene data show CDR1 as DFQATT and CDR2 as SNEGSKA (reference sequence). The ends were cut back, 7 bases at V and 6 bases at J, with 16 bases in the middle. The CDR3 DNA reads TGCAGTGAGCTAGTTATGTCCCGCAATGAGCAGTTCTTC. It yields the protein CSELVMSRNEQFF.

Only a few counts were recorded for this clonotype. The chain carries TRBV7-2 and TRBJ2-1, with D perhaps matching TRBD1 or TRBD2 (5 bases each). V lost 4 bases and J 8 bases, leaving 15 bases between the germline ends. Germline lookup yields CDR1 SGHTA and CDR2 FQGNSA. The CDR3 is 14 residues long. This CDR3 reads CASSSPLRGDEQFF. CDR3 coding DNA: TGTGCCAGCAGCTCCCCTCTCCGGGGCGATGAGCAGTTCTTC.

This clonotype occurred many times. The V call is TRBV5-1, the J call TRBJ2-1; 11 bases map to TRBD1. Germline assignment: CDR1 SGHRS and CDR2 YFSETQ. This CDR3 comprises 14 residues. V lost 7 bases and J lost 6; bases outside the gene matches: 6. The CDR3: CASGTGTGGNEQFF. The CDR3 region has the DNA TGCGCCAGCGGAACCGGGACAGGGGGCAATGAGCAGTTCTTC.

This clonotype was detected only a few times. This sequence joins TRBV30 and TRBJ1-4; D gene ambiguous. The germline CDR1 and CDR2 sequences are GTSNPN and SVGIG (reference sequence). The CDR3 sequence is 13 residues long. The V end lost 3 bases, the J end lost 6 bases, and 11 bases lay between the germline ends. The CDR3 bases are TGTGCCTGGAGCCGTCGGGCTGATGAAAAACTGTTTTTT. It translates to CAWSRRADEKLFF.

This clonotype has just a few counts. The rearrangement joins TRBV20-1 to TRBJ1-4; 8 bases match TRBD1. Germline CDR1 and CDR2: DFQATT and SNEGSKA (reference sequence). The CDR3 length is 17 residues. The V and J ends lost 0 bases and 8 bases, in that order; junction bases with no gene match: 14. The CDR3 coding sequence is TGCAGTGCTAGAGACCGGGCAGGGGGCGGTCTCCACGAAAAACTGTTTTTT. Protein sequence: CSARDRAGGGLHEKLFF.

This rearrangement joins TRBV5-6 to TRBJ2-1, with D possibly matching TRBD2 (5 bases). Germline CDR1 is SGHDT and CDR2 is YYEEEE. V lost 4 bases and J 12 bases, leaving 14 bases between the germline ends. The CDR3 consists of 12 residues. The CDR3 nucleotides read TGTGCCAGCAGCCCTCGAGGGCTAAGGCAGTTCTTC. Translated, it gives CASSPRGLRQFF.

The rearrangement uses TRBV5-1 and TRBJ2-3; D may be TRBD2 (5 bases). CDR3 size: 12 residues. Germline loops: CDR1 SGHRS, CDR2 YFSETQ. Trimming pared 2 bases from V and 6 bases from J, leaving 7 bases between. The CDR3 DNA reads TGCGCCAGCAGCTTCGGGGTTGATACGCAGTATTTT. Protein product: CASSFGVDTQYF.

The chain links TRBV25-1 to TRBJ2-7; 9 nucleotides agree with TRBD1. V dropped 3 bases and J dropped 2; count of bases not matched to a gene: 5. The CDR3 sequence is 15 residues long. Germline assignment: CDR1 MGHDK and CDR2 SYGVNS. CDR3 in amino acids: CASSDHGDRAYEQYF. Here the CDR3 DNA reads TGTGCCAGCAGTGATCATGGGGACAGGGCCTACGAGCAGTACTTC.

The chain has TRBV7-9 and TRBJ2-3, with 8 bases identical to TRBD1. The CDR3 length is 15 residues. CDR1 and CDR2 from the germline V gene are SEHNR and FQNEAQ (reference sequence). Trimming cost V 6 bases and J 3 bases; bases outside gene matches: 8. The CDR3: CASRPTGVWTDTQYF. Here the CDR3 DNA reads TGTGCCAGCAGGCCGACAGGGGTTTGGACAGATACGCAGTATTTT. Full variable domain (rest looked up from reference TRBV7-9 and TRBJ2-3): DTGVSQNPRHKITKRGQNVTFRCDPISEHNRLYWYRQTLGQGPEFLTYFQNEAQLEKSRLLSDRFSAERPKGSFSTLEIQRTEQGDSAMYLCASRPTGVWTDTQYFGPGTRLTVL.